A selection of T cell receptor beta chains follows, all from one sample in a study of blood T cell repertoires in COVID-19. Here immunoSEQ multiplex PCR was the method, and the copy in TCRdb shows in-frame clones only, minus some. This table has 250,000 to 350,000 clones, roughly 89% appearing once. Sample: PBMCs or T cells enriched from blood (not recorded which). These receptors all stem from a woman in her thirties or forties who had recovered from COVID-19. Both conserved end residues are part of each CDR3. The D gene is left open where the match is weak. Rows give clone size only sometimes, using once, few, many, or a class for an expanded clone.

d_call	v_call	j_call	clone_size	cdr3_aa	cdr3_nt
NA	TRBV7-8	TRBJ2-6	few	CASSVTNRATGANVLTF	TGTGCCAGCAGCGTAACCAACAGGGCCACTGGGGCCAACGTCCTGACTTTC
NA	TRBV21-1	TRBJ1-1	NA	CASSKGVTEAFF	TGTGCCAGCAGCAAGGGAGTAACTGAAGCTTTCTTT
TRBD1	TRBV4-3	TRBJ2-3	NA	CASSQEQGAGDTQYF	TGCGCCAGCAGCCAAGAACAGGGGGCTGGAGATACGCAGTATTTT
NA	TRBV28	TRBJ2-2	NA	CASSLVARELFF	TGTGCCAGCAGTTTAGTCGCGAGGGAGCTGTTTTTT
TRBD2	TRBV29-1	TRBJ2-1	once	CSVVSGSGSYNEQFF	TGCAGCGTTGTAAGCGGGAGCGGATCCTACAATGAGCAGTTCTTC
NA	TRBV28	TRBJ1-6	NA	CASVTGRGNSPLHF	TGTGCCAGCGTCACAGGGAGGGGTAATTCACCCCTCCACTTT
NA	TRBV6-5	TRBJ1-2	once	CASRGGRTNYGYTF	TGTGCCAGCAGGGGGGGTCGGACTAACTATGGCTACACCTTC
TRBD2	TRBV24-1	TRBJ2-2	NA	CATSDSGGLAAGELFF	TGTGCCACCAGTGACTCCGGTGGACTAGCGGCCGGGGAGCTGTTTTTT
TRBD2	TRBV14	TRBJ2-2	NA	CASMPTSGRLTGELFF	TGTGCCAGCATGCCTACTAGCGGGAGGCTTACCGGGGAGCTGTTTTTT
NA	TRBV2	TRBJ2-5	NA	CASSESETQYF	TGTGCCAGCAGTGAATCGGAGACCCAGTACTTC
NA	TRBV7-9	TRBJ1-1	NA	CASSPQAEAFF	TGTGCCAGCAGCCCACAAGCTGAAGCTTTCTTT
NA	TRBV5-1	TRBJ2-5	NA	CASSLAETQYF	TGCGCCAGCAGCTTGGCGGAGACCCAGTACTTC
NA	TRBV19	TRBJ2-1	NA	CASSIGVRSTGTYNEQFF	TGTGCCAGTAGTATAGGGGTGAGGTCGACAGGAACCTACAATGAGCAGTTCTTC